The clone carrying this T cell receptor beta chain was found a few times. What it binds is not known. The record originates from a study of radiotherapy plus CTLA-4 blockade in lung cancer. Overall study: Objective responses were seen in under 20% of patients, disease control in around 30%. Study conclusions and caveats: How blood T cell clones changed early, along with interferon-beta, reportedly forecast response best. TCR clones of tumor origin grew in blood after radiotherapy plus ipilimumab.

Focal radiation plus CTLA-4 blockade with ipilimumab was administered to patients who had chemo-refractory metastatic non-small-cell lung cancer. Assay used: immunoSEQ multiplex PCR; TCRdb lists only in-frame clones, some missing. The top ten clones hold 6.9% of a sample with roughly 130,000 clones, 85% to 90% of them seen once. This TCR was recovered from a human donor with non-small cell lung cancer that progressed on radiotherapy plus ipilimumab. The source material was peripheral blood, sampled from a patient treated with radiotherapy plus ipilimumab.

The DNA of the CDR3 is TGTGCCAGTAGGAGGGGAGGGGCGGATGAAAAACTGTTTTTT. It is translated as CASRRGGADEKLFF. The chain carries TRBV19 and TRBJ1-4; perhaps TRBD1 as D (5 bases). CDR3 length: 14 amino acids. CDR1 LNHDA and CDR2 SQIVND come from the germline V gene (reference sequence). V lost 6 bases and J lost 6, with 14 bases in between.